The clone carrying this T cell receptor beta chain was observed many times. Its antigen is not identified. One entry per CDR3 protein results from TCRdb running MiXCR on the reads. The table shows about 700,000 distinct CDR3 sequences, with around 30% occurring only once. The CDR3 has 15 residues. Germline V gene data show CDR1 as MNHNY and CDR2 as SVGAGI (reference sequence). V was shortened by 5 bases and J by 4 bases, with 15 bases between the two germline ends. This sample is part of a study of T cell repertoires in cytomegalovirus infection. Looking at the study overall: Carrying CMV and the relevant HLA type showed in public TCR beta signatures.

The chain is built from TRBV6-6 and TRBJ1-3, with TRBD1 as a possible D gene (5 bases). The sample here was cultured PBMCs, taken from culture after CMV antigen stimulation. The clonotype comes from a human donor in good health (CMV status not recorded). Some clones in this sample may be carry-over from other donors' samples. CDR3 sequence reads: CASSRLTTVGNTIYF. CDR3 sequence (DNA): TGTGCCAGCAGTAGACTCACGACAGTAGGAAACACCATATATTTT.